Shown below are 26 T cell receptor beta chains from a single sample sequenced in a study of blood T cell repertoires in COVID-19. TCRdb's table, derived via immunoSEQ multiplex PCR, lists solely in-frame clones and lacks some. Counted here are about 69,000 clones, almost 90% occurring once; the ten biggest clones make up approximately 5.8%. Sequencing used peripheral blood. These receptors were obtained from a man in his forties or fifties with acute or convalescent COVID-19.

The genes are TRBV19 and TRBJ2-4; D is undetermined. Trimming took 1 base from V and 4 from J, leaving 5 bases between them. Germline V gene sequence: CDR1 LNHDA, CDR2 SQIVND (reference sequence). This CDR3 region has 13 residues. In nucleotides, the CDR3 is TGTGCCAGTAGTATAGGTCCGAAAAACATTCAGTACTTC. It codes for CASSIGPKNIQYF.

This clone was recorded once. The chain is built from TRBV7-2 and TRBJ1-4, with D perhaps TRBD1 (6 bases). Germline V gene sequence: CDR1 SGHTA, CDR2 FQGNSA. This CDR3 is 14 amino acids long. The ends were cut back, 1 base at V and 12 bases at J, with 15 bases in the middle. CDR3 sequence reads: CASSLGGGRAELFF. CDR3 nucleotides: TGTGCCAGCAGCTTAGGGGGGGGCCGAGCGGAACTGTTTTTT.

The chain combines TRBV27 with TRBJ2-7; D might be TRBD1 (6 bases). With 2 bases removed from V and 2 bases from J, the gap between germline ends came to 7 bases. This CDR3 contains 13 residues. The germline gives CDR1 MNHEY, CDR2 SMNVEV (reference sequence). DNA for the CDR3: TGTGCCAGCAGTTTAGGGGGCCCCTACGAGCAGTACTTC. Protein: CASSLGGPYEQYF.

The chain recombines TRBV5-1 with TRBJ1-2; D unresolved. The ends were cut back, 3 bases at V and 6 bases at J, with 15 bases in the middle. The CDR3 runs to 14 residues. Germline lookup yields CDR1 SGHRS and CDR2 YFSETQ. The DNA for the CDR3 is TGCGCCAGCAGCTATGAGCGGTCGCGAGATGGCTACACCTTC. It specifies CASSYERSRDGYTF.

This chain uses TRBV2 with TRBJ1-5; 7 bases line up with TRBD1. V shed 6 bases and J 4 bases; nucleotides not matched to a gene: 0. Germline CDR1 and CDR2: SNHLY and FYNNEI. This CDR3 region has 12 residues. CDR3 sequence: CASRDRNQPQHF. The CDR3 region has the DNA TGTGCCAGCAGGGACAGGAATCAGCCCCAGCATTTT. The full variable domain, in which reference TRBV2 and TRBJ1-5 provide the parts outside the CDR3, is EPEVTQTPSHQVTQMGQEVILRCVPISNHLYFYWYRQILGQKVEFLVSFYNNEISEKSEIFDDQFSVERPDGSNFTLKIRSTKLEDSAMYFCASRDRNQPQHFGDGTRLSIL.

The chain recombines TRBV19 with TRBJ2-7, with 8 bases that match TRBD1. The CDR3 loop spans 14 amino acids. Germline V lookup: CDR1 LNHDA, CDR2 SQIVND (reference sequence). Germline trimming cut 4 bases from V and 3 bases from J; bases unmatched to any gene: 5. The CDR3 protein is CASSRGQDYYEQYF. The CDR3 DNA reads TGTGCCAGTAGTAGGGGACAGGACTACTACGAGCAGTACTTC.

The chain combines TRBV27 with TRBJ2-7, with 7 bases aligning to TRBD1. Germline CDR1 reads MNHEY; CDR2 reads SMNVEV (reference sequence). V lost 5 bases, J lost 6 bases, and 4 bases stayed unmatched. The CDR3 runs to 12 residues. The CDR3 region is CASSIPGGEQYF. The CDR3, as DNA: TGTGCCAGCAGTATCCCAGGGGGCGAGCAGTACTTC.

The chain combines TRBV19 with TRBJ1-3; 10 bases are a match to TRBD1. CDR3 length equals 15 residues. Germline V gene data show CDR1 as LNHDA and CDR2 as SQIVND (reference sequence). The V gene end was trimmed by 5 bases and the J gene end by 4 bases; junction bases not matched to a gene: 5. CDR3 residues: CASSPTGGSGNTIYF. The CDR3 DNA reads TGTGCCAGTAGTCCGACAGGGGGCTCAGGAAACACCATATATTTT.

This clone occurred once. The chain links TRBV11-2 to TRBJ2-1, with D maybe TRBD2 (5 bases). CDR1 is SGHAT and CDR2 is FQNNGV in the germline V gene. Between the trimmed V and J ends, which lost 3 bases and 9 bases, there was a span of 18 bases. The CDR3 contains 15 residues. Here the CDR3 DNA reads TGTGCCAGCAGCTTGACGGACGGTCGCCGGGGTGAGCAGTTCTTC. Its translation is CASSLTDGRRGEQFF.

A word on this clone: A read error may produce the germline difference seen at one junction end. The chain employs TRBV6-1 and TRBJ1-6; TRBD1 agrees at 11 bases. Germline V CDR1 and CDR2: MNHNS, SASEGT. The CDR3 covers 18 residues. CDR3 DNA sequence: TGTGCCAGCAGTGAAGGGACAGGGGGCGGATCCTTTAATTCACCCCTCCACTTT. Translation gives CASSEGTGGGSFNSPLHF.

This clone was recorded only once. The chain has TRBV6-1 and TRBJ1-5, with TRBD1 matching 7 bases. This CDR3 has 17 residues. CDR1 and CDR2 from the germline V gene are MNHNS and SASEGT. V lost 4 bases and J lost 1; bases outside the gene matches: 10. The DNA for the CDR3 is TGTGCCAGCAGTGGGGGAACAGGGACAGCCAGCAATCAGCCCCAGCATTTT. This encodes CASSGGTGTASNQPQHF.

The chain carries TRBV11-2 and TRBJ1-2; the match to TRBD1 covers 10 bases. The germline V gene encodes CDR1 SGHAT and CDR2 FQNNGV. Germline trimming cut 5 bases from V and 5 bases from J; bases unmatched to any gene: 8. The CDR3 loop spans 15 amino acids. CDR3 amino acids: CASSPRQGAWYGYTF. The CDR3, as DNA: TGTGCCAGCAGCCCTAGACAGGGGGCTTGGTATGGCTACACCTTC.

This clone is a singleton in its sample. The chain uses TRBV12-3 or TRBV12-4 and TRBJ2-7; D possibly corresponds to TRBD1 (5 bases). CDR3 length: 13 residues. Trimming shortened V by 1 base and J by 3 bases, and 7 bases separated the two germline ends. CDR3 region: CASSLDQGYEQYF. The CDR3 DNA reads as TGTGCCAGCAGTTTAGACCAGGGCTACGAGCAGTACTTC.

This clone was counted between two and nine times. The chain links TRBV14 to TRBJ2-7; D unclear. This CDR3 has 12 amino acids. Germline CDR1 reads SGHDN; CDR2 reads FVKESK. V was cut by 4 bases and J by 4 bases, with 8 bases left in between. CDR3 amino acids: CASSRKTYEQYF. The CDR3 DNA follows: TGTGCCAGCAGCCGAAAGACTTACGAGCAGTACTTC. Based on the CDR3 plus reference TRBV14 and TRBJ2-7, the full variable domain is EAGVTQFPSHSVIEKGQTVTLRCDPISGHDNLYWYRRVMGKEIKFLLHFVKESKQDESGMPNNRFLAERTGGTYSTLKVQPAELEDSGVYFCASSRKTYEQYFGPGTRLTVT.

The V and J genes are TRBV21-1 and TRBJ2-1; TRBD2, the D gene given by the table, was not confirmed from the DNA. TRBV21-1 is annotated as a pseudogene. CDR3 size: 15 residues. The CDR3 loop reads CASSKAAEPYNEQFF. In DNA, the CDR3 is TGTGCCAGCAGCAAAGCGGCGGAACCCTACAATGAGCAGTTCTTC.

The chain has TRBV19 and TRBJ2-7; the match to TRBD1 covers 11 bases. V shed 10 bases, J shed 5 bases, and the junction held 13 bases outside the gene matches. Germline V CDR1 and CDR2: LNHDA, SQIVND (reference sequence). The CDR3 extends over 15 amino acids. CDR3 nucleotide sequence: TGTGCCACCGGACTAGCCGGGACAGGGGGTCACGAGCAGTACTTC. It translates to CATGLAGTGGHEQYF. Combining the CDR3 with reference TRBV19 and TRBJ2-7 gives the whole variable domain DGGITQSPKYLFRKEGQNVTLSCEQNLNHDAMYWYRQDPGQGLRLIYYSQIVNDFQKGDIAEGYSVSREKKESFPLTVTSAQKNPTAFYLCATGLAGTGGHEQYFGPGTRLTVT.

The chain couples TRBV6-5 to TRBJ1-5; 7 bases line up with TRBD1. The CDR3 has 14 residues. Germline assignment: CDR1 MNHEY and CDR2 SVGAGI. Losses at the gene ends were 6 bases for V and 4 bases for J; bases not matched to a gene: 6. CDR3 region: CASSATGDNQPQHF. CDR3 DNA: TGTGCCAGCAGCGCTACAGGGGATAATCAGCCCCAGCATTTT.

Turning to this clone: No DNA is shown, since the ends of the CDR3 on it are uncertain; the CDR3 is the one TCRdb lists. The chain joins TRBV4-3 to TRBJ1-5; TRBD1 is the table's D call and was not checked against the DNA. The CDR3 is 16 residues long, counting both termini. Looked up from germline, CDR1 is LGHNA and CDR2 is YSLEER. CDR3 loop: CASSQDSGQGLQPQHF.

The chain uses TRBV18 and TRBJ2-5; 7 bases are a match to TRBD1. Trimming cost V 2 bases and J 4 bases; bases outside gene matches: 4. The CDR3 totals 14 residues. The germline gives CDR1 KGHSH, CDR2 LQKENI. The CDR3 sequence is CASSPNRGVETQYF. The CDR3 DNA reads TGTGCCAGCTCACCAAACAGGGGCGTAGAGACCCAGTACTTC.

V usage is TRBV19 and J usage is TRBJ1-5; D gene unclear. Germline V gene lookup returns CDR1 LNHDA and CDR2 SQIVND (reference sequence). The CDR3 length is 16 residues. Trimming stripped 5 bases from V and 1 base from J, with 15 bases between. CDR3 sequence reads: CASSFRGSWSNQPQHF. The DNA for the CDR3 is TGTGCCAGTAGTTTCAGAGGCAGTTGGAGCAATCAGCCCCAGCATTTT.

The chain carries TRBV7-6 and TRBJ2-7; TRBD1 might be the D (6 bases). Germline V gene data show CDR1 as SGHVS and CDR2 as FNYEAQ. CDR3 size: 13 residues. V was trimmed by 4 bases and J by 4 bases, leaving 11 bases between them. The CDR3 here is CASSSGVGYEQYF. In DNA form, the CDR3 reads TGTGCCAGCAGCTCAGGGGTGGGATACGAGCAGTACTTC.

The rearrangement joins TRBV30 to TRBJ1-4, with TRBD1 identical over 9 bases. Germline CDR1 reads GTSNPN; CDR2 reads SVGIG (reference sequence). Losses at the gene ends were 2 bases for V and 8 bases for J; bases not matched to a gene: 9. The CDR3 length is 15 residues. CDR3 in DNA: TGTGCCTGGAGTAAGGGACAGGGAGCCGAAGAAAAACTGTTTTTT. Translated: CAWSKGQGAEEKLFF.

The chain links TRBV5-8 to TRBJ2-7; the D gene is possibly TRBD2 (5 bases). This CDR3 spans 15 amino acids. V was trimmed by 4 bases and J by 4 bases, leaving 18 bases between them. CDR1 SGHTS and CDR2 YDEGEE come from the germline V gene. In DNA form, the CDR3 reads TGTGCCAGCAGCCTCATCGGGGTGTTTCGGTACGAGCAGTACTTC. As protein: CASSLIGVFRYEQYF.

The V gene is TRBV4-1, the J gene TRBJ1-1, with D uncertain. V gave up 0 bases and J gave up 5 bases, with 10 bases separating them. Germline V gene data show CDR1 as MGHRA and CDR2 as YSYEKL. The CDR3 consists of 14 residues. The CDR3 region has the DNA TGCGCCAGCAGCCAAGATCTGCGGCCTACTGAAGCTTTCTTT. Its translation: CASSQDLRPTEAFF.

This chain uses TRBV28 with TRBJ2-7, with 8 nucleotides matching TRBD2. Germline V gives CDR1 MDHEN, CDR2 SYDVKM. The CDR3 totals 15 residues. Germline trimming cut 6 bases from V and 3 bases from J; bases unmatched to any gene: 10. For the CDR3, the DNA is TGTGCCAGCAGCCCGGGGACTAGGACCTTCTACGAGCAGTACTTC. Translation: CASSPGTRTFYEQYF.

This clone showed up just once. The chain employs TRBV6-6 and TRBJ1-2; a possible D gene is TRBD1 (6 bases). Trimming shortened V by 0 bases and J by 3 bases, and 11 bases separated the two germline ends. The CDR3 totals 15 residues. Germline CDR1 reads MNHNY; CDR2 reads SVGAGI (reference sequence). CDR3 residues: CASSYSGGRDYGYTF. The DNA for the CDR3 is TGTGCCAGCAGTTACTCAGGGGGTAGGGACTATGGCTACACCTTC.